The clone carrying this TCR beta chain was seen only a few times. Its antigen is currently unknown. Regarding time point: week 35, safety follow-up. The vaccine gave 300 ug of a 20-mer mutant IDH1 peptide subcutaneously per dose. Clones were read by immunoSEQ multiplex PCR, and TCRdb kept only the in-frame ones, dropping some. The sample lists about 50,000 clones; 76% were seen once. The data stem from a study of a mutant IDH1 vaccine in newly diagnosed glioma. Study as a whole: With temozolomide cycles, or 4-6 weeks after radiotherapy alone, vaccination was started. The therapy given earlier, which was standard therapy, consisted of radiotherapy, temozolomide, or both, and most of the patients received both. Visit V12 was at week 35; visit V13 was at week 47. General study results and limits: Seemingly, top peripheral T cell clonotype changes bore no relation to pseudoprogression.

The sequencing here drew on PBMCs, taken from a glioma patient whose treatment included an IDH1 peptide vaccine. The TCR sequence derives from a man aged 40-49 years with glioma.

CDR3 amino acids: CASSPPGHLGNQPQHF. CDR3 coding DNA: TGTGCCAGTAGTCCCCCGGGACATCTTGGCAATCAGCCCCAGCATTTT. The rearrangement uses TRBV19 and TRBJ1-5; D may be TRBD1 (6 bases). Trimming removed 5 bases from V and 2 bases from J, with 16 bases in between. The CDR3 length is 16 residues. Germline V gene sequence: CDR1 LNHDA, CDR2 SQIVND (reference sequence).